The present T cell receptor beta chain was sequenced within a study of T cells after yellow fever vaccination (dated by TCRdb to between 2017 and 2020). Describing the broader study: Libraries from fractions with low cell numbers were prepared with the SMART-Seq v4 Ultra Low Input RNA kit. To track T-cell clones before and after primary and booster YFV17D yellow fever vaccination, bulk TCR alpha and beta repertoires were sequenced longitudinally. The cohort comprised two healthy male donors, one aged 18 to 30 and one aged 30 to 40 years. Bulk PBMC replicates and cell subsets were isolated from blood drawn at multiple timepoints before and after both primary and secondary immunization. Overall results and qualifications from the work: Computational filtering was required because FACS-sorted repertoires could contain abundant contaminating clonotypes from the bulk population. Because the study included only a couple of donors, the extent to which the findings can be generalized is limited. A small fraction of clonotypes appeared in both the CD4 and CD8 compartments, likely as a result of convergent recombination. The secondary T-cell response was found to be weaker but faster than the primary response, with a peak reached on day 5 rather than on day 15. Most clones expanded after primary vaccination were re-detected after the booster (96% of CD4 and roughly 85% of CD8), suggesting broad memory maintenance.

This clonotype was counted a few times. What antigen it recognizes has not been identified. Nothing much larger sits one base from this clone, and base qualities are not available. TCR cDNA was made using 5'RACE template switching, a step that added a universal primer site and unique molecular identifiers. Priming for cDNA synthesis came from both the TCR alpha and TCR beta constant segments. Two PCR steps were used to amplify libraries, with sample barcodes and sequencing adapters being added in the second step. Sequencing of the libraries was done on either Illumina HiSeq 2500 (2x100 bp) or NovaSeq (2x150 bp). The source study handled its data this way. MIGEC was used to demultiplex reads and collapse the reads into UMI consensus sequences, and MiXCR was used for V(D)J alignment. Vaccine-responding clonotypes were identified with edgeR using replicate PBMC samples, with FDR below 0.01 and a log2 fold change above 5 up to day 15 being required. Each bulk clonotype received a CD4 or CD8 identity based on whether the sequenced CD4 or CD8 repertoire contained that clonotype at higher abundance. TCRdb applied fastp at Q25 and MiXCR to the public reads, then kept only in-frame beta chains. Merged by CDR3 protein, the rows form single entries marked with the most common genes and DNA. The V and J calls, along with clone size, are taken from TCRdb and not from the paper's own processing. This sample comprises about 210,000 distinct CDR3 sequences, roughly 6.2% of them detected only once. Of the sample, approximately 1% is held by the ten largest clones.

V was cut back by 0 bases and J by 7 bases, leaving a gap of 14 bases between them. The germline V gene yields SGHAT for CDR1 and FQNNGV for CDR2. Measured from the cysteine to the phenylalanine, the CDR3 is 15 residues long. Kept here is only the CDR3 DNA, which spans 45 bases and is read in frame from base 1. The treatment or condition label corresponds to: live attenuated yellow fever vaccine strain. A standard Ficoll-Paque protocol was used to isolate PBMCs from peripheral blood. CD4 and CD8 T-cell fractions were isolated with Dynabeads CD4 and CD8 positive selection kits. TriZol was used to extract RNA from bulk PBMCs, CD4 and CD8 fractions, and dextramer-positive and dextramer-negative fractions.

The chain uses TRBV11-2 and TRBJ2-3, with the D gene not clear enough to name. This material consisted of CD4+ T cells sorted from PBMCs, taken on the day of the yellow fever booster vaccination. This TCR was recovered from a man younger than 40 who received the YFV17D yellow fever vaccine. The nucleotides are TGTGCCAGCAGCTTAGATCAGGCCGTCATAAATACGCAGTATTTT. Translation gives CASSLDQAVINTQYF.